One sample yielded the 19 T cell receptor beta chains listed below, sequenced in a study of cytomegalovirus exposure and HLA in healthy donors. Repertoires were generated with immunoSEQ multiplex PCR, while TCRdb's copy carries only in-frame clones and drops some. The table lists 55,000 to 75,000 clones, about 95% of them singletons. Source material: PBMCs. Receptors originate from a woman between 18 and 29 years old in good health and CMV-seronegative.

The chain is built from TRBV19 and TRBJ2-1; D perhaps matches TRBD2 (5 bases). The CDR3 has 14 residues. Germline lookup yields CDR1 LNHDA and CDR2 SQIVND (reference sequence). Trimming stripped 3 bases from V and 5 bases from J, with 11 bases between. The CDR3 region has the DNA TGTGCCAGTAGTATCGTAGGGAGCGACAATGAGCAGTTCTTC. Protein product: CASSIVGSDNEQFF.

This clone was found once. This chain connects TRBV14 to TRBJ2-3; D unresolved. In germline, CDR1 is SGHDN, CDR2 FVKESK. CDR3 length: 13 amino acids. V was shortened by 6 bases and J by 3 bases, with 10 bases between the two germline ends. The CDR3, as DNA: TGTGCCAGCAGGGCGGTTGGTACAGATACGCAGTATTTT. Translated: CASRAVGTDTQYF.

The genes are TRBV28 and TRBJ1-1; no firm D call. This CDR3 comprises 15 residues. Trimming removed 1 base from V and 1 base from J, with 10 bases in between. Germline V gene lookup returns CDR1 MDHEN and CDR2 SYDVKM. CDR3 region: CASSLLVGGNTEAFF. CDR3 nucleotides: TGTGCCAGCAGTTTATTGGTAGGAGGGAACACTGAAGCTTTCTTT.

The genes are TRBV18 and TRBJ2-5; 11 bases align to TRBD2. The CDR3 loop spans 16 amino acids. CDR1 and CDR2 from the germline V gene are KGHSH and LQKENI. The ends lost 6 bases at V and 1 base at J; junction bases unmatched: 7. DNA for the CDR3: TGTGCCAGCTCGGCGGGGCTAGCGGGGGGCCAAGAGACCCAGTACTTC. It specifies CASSAGLAGGQETQYF.

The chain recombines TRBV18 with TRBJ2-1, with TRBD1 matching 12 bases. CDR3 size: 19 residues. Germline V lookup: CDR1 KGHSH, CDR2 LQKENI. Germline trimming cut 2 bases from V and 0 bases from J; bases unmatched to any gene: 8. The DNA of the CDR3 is TGTGCCAGCTCACCAGGGACAGGGGGCCCCCCAAGCTCCTACAATGAGCAGTTCTTC. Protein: CASSPGTGGPPSSYNEQFF.

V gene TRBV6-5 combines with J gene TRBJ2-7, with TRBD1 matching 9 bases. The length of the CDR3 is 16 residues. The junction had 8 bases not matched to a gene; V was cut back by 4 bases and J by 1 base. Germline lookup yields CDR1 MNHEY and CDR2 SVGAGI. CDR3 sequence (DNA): TGTGCCAGCAGTTCCCTGACAGGGGGGTTTTCCTACGAGCAGTACTTC. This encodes CASSSLTGGFSYEQYF.

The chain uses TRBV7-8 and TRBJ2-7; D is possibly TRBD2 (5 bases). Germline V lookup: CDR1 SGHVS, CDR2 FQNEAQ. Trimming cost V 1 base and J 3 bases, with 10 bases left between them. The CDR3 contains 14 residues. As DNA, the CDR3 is TGTGCCAGCAGCTTAGTTTGGGCGGGCTACGAGCAGTACTTC. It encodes CASSLVWAGYEQYF.

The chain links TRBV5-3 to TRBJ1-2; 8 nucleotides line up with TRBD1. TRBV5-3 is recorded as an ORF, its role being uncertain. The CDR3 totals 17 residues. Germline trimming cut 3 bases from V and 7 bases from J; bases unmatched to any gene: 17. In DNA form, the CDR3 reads TGTGCCAGAAGCTCGAAGATATTATGGACAGGGACGGTTGGCTACACCTTC. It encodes CARSSKILWTGTVGYTF.

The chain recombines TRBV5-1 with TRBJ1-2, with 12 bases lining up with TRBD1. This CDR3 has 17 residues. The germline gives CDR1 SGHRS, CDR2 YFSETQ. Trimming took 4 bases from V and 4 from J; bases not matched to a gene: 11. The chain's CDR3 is CASSPTGTGGLLYGYTF. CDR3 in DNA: TGCGCCAGCAGCCCGACCGGGACAGGGGGCCTACTCTATGGCTACACCTTC. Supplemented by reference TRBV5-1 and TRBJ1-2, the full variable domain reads KAGVTQTPRYLIKTRGQQVTLSCSPISGHRSVSWYQQTPGQGLQFLFEYFSETQRNKGNFPGRFSGRQFSNSRSEMNVSTLELGDSALYLCASSPTGTGGLLYGYTFGSGTRLTVV.

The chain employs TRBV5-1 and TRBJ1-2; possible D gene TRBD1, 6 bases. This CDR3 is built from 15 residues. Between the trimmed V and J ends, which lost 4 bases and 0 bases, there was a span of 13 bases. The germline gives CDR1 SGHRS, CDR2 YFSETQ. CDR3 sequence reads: CASSPAGATNYGYTF. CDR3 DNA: TGCGCCAGCAGCCCAGCAGGGGCTACTAACTATGGCTACACCTTC.

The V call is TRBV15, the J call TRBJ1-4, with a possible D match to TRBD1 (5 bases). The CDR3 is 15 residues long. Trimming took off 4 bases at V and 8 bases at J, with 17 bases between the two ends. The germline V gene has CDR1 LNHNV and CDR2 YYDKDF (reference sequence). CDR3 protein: CATSTTRGWREKLFF. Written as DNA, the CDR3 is TGTGCCACCAGCACCACCCGGGGGTGGCGAGAAAAACTGTTTTTT.

Written as DNA, the CDR3 is TGTGCCAGCAGCTTACCCCCCGGGTCTGGCTACACCTTC. This translates into CASSLPPGSGYTF. The rearrangement uses TRBV7-2 and TRBJ1-2; D not certain. V was shortened by 2 bases and J by 7 bases, with 11 bases between the two germline ends. The CDR3 is made up of 13 amino acids. Germline V gives CDR1 SGHTA, CDR2 FQGNSA.

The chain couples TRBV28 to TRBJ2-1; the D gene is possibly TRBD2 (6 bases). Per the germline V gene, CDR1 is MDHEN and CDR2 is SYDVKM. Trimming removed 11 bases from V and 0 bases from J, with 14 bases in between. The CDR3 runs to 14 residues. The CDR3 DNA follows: TGTGCCTCGGGGGACGCCCGCTCCTACAATGAGCAGTTCTTC. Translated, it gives CASGDARSYNEQFF.

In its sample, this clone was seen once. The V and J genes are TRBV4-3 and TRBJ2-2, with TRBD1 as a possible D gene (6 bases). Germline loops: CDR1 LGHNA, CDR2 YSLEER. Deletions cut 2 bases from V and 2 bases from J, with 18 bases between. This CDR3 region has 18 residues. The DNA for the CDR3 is TGCGCCAGCAGCCAACCGACAGGACAACGGGCTAACACCGGGGAGCTGTTTTTT. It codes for CASSQPTGQRANTGELFF.

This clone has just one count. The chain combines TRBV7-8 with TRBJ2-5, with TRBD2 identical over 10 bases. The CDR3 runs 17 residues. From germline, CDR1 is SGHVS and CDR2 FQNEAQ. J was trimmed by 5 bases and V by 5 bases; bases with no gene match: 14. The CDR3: CASSPGSSGGGGETQYF. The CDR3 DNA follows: TGTGCCAGCAGCCCAGGGTCTAGCGGGGGCGGGGGGGAGACCCAGTACTTC.

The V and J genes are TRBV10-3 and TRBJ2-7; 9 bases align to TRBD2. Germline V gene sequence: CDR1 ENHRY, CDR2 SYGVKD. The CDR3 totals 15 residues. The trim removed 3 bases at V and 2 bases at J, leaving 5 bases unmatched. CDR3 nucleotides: TGTGCCATCAGTGAACCAGGGACTAGCCCCTACGAGCAGTACTTC. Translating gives CAISEPGTSPYEQYF.

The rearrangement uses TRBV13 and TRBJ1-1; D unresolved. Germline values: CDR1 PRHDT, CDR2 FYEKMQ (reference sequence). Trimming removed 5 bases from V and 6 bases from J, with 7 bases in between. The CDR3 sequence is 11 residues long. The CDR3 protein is CASSGEAEAFF. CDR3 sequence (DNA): TGTGCCAGCAGCGGCGAGGCTGAAGCTTTCTTT.

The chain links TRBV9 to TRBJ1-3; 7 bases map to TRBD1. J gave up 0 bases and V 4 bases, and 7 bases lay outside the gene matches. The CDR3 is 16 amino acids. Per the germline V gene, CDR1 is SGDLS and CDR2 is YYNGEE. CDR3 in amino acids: CASSLRDRASGNTIYF. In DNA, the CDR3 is TGTGCCAGCAGCCTCCGGGACAGAGCCTCTGGAAACACCATATATTTT. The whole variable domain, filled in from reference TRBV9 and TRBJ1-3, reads DSGVTQTPKHLITATGQRVTLRCSPRSGDLSVYWYQQSLDQGLQFLIQYYNGEERAKGNILERFSAQQFPDLHSELNLSSLELGDSALYFCASSLRDRASGNTIYFGEGSWLTVV.

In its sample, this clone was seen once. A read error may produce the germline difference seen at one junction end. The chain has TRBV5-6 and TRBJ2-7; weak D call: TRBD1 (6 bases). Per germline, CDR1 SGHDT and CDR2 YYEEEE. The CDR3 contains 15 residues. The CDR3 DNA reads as TGTGCCAGCAGCCCCGGGACATTTTCTCTTGTCGTCGAAACCTTC. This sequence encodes CASSPGTFSLVVETF.